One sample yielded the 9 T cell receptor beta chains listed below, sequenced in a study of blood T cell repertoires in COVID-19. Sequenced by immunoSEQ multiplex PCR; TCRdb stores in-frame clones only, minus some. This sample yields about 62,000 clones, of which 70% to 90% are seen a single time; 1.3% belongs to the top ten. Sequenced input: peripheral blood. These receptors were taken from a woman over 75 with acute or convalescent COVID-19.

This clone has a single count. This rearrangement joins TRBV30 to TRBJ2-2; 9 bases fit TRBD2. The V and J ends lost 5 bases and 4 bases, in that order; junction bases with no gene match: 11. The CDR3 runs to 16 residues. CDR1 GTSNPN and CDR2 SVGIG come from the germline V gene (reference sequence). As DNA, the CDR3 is TGTGCCTGGCGCCTACCGGGACTAGCATTCACCGGGGAGCTGTTTTTT. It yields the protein CAWRLPGLAFTGELFF.

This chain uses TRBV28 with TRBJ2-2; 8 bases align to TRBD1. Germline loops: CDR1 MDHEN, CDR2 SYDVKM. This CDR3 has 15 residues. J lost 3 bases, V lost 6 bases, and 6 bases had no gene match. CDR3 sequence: CASRRRTGYTGELFF. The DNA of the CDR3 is TGTGCCAGCAGACGCCGGACAGGGTACACCGGGGAGCTGTTTTTT.

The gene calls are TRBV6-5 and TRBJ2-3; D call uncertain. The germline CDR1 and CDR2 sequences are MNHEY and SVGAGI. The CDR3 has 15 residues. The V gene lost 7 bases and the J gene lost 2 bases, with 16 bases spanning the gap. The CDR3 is CASMTTPHLTDTQYF. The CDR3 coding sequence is TGTGCCAGCATGACGACACCACATCTCACAGATACGCAGTATTTT.

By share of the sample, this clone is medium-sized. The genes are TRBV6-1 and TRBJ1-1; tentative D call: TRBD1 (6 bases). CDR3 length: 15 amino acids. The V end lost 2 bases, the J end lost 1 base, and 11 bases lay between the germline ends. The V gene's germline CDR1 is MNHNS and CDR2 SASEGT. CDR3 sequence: CASSEPGARNTEAFF. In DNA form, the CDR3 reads TGTGCCAGCAGTGAACCAGGGGCTCGGAACACTGAAGCTTTCTTT.

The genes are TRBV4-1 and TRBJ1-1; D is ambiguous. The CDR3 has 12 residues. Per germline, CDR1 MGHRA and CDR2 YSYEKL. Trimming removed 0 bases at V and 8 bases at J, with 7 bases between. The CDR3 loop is CASSQDRGEAFF. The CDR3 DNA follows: TGCGCCAGCAGCCAAGATCGGGGAGAAGCTTTCTTT.

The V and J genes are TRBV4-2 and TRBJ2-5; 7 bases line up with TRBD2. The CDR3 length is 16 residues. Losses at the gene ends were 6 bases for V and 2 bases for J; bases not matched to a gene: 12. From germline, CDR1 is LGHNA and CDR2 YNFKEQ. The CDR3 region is CASRPGEAGRQETQYF. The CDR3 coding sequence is TGTGCCAGCAGGCCCGGGGAAGCGGGGAGACAAGAGACCCAGTACTTC.

CDR3 residues: CASVTDKGYNEQFF. Written as DNA, the CDR3 is TGTGCCAGCGTAACGGACAAGGGTTACAATGAGCAGTTCTTC. The rearrangement uses TRBV18 and TRBJ2-1; tentative D call: TRBD1 (5 bases). The CDR3 has 14 amino acids. Trimming shortened V by 8 bases and J by 4 bases, and 15 bases separated the two germline ends. Germline loops: CDR1 KGHSH, CDR2 LQKENI.

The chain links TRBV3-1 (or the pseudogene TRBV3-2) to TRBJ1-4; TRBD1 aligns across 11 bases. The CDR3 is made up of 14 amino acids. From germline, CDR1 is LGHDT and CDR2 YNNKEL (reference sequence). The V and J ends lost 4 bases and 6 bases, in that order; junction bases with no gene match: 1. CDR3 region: CASSPGQGDEKLFF. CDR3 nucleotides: TGTGCCAGCAGCCCGGGACAGGGGGATGAAAAACTGTTTTTT.

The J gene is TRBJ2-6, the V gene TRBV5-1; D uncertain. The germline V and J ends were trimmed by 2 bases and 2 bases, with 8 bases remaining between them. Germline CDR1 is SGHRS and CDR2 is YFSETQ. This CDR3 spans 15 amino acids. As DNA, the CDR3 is TGCGCCAGCAGCTTTCTCCAGGCTGGGGCCAACGTCCTGACTTTC. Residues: CASSFLQAGANVLTF.